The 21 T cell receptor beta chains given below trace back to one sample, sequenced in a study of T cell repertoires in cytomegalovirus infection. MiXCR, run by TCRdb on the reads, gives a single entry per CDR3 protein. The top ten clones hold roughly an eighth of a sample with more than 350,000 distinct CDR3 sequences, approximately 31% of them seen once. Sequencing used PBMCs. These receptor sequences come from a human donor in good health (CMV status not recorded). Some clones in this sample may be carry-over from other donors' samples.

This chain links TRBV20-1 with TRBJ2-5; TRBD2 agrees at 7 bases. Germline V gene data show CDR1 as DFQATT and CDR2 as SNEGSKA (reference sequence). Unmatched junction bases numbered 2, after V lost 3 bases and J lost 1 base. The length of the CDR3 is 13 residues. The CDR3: CSASTGGQETQYF. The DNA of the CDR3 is TGCAGTGCTAGTACGGGGGGCCAAGAGACCCAGTACTTC.

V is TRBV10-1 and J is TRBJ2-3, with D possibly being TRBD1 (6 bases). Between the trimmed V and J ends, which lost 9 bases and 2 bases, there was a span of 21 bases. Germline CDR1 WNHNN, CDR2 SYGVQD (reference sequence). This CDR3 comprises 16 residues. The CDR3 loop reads CARTYPTGKSTDTQYF. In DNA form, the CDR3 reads TGCGCCAGAACCTACCCTACAGGGAAGTCCACAGATACGCAGTATTTT.

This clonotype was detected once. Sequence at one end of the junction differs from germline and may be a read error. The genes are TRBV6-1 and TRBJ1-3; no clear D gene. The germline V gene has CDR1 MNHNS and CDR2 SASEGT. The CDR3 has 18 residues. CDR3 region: CAGSDSPPQSFSGNTIYF. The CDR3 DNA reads TGTGCCGGCAGTGATTCCCCCCCACAGTCTTTCTCTGGAAACACCATATATTTT.

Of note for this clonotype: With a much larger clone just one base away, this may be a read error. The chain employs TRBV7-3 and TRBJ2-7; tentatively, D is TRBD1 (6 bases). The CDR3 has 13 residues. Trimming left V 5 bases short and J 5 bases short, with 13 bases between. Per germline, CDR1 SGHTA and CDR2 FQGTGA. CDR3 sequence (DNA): TGTGCCAGCAGCGTCGACAGGAACCACGAGCAGTACTTC. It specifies CASSVDRNHEQYF.

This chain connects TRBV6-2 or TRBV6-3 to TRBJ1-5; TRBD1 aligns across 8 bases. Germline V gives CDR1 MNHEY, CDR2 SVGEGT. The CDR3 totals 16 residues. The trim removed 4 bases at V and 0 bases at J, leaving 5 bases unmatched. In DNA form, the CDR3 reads TGTGCCAGCAGTTCCACCGGACAGGGTAGCAATCAGCCCCAGCATTTT. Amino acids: CASSSTGQGSNQPQHF.

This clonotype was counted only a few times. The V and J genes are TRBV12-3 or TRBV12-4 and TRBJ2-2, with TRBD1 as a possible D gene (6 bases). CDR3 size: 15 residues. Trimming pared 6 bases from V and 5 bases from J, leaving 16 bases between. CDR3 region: CASSGTRGVTGELFF. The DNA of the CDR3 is TGTGCCAGCAGCGGGACACGGGGAGTTACCGGGGAGCTGTTTTTT.

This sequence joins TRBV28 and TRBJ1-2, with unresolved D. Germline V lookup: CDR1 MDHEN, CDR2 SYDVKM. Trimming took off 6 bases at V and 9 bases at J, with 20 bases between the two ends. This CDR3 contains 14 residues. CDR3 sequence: CASRPMAAPQSYTF. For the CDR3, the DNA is TGTGCCAGCAGGCCTATGGCCGCACCTCAGAGCTACACCTTC.

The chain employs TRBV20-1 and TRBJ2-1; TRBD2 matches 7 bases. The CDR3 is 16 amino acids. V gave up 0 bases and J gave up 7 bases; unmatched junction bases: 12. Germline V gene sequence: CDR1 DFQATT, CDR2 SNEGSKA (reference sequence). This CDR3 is CSARDPLTGGRNEQFF. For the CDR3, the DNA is TGCAGTGCTAGAGATCCCCTTACGGGGGGTCGGAATGAGCAGTTCTTC.

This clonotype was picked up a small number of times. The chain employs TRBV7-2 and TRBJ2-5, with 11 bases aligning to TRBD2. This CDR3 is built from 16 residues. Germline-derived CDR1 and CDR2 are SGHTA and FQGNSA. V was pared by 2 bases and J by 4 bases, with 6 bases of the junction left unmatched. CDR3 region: CASSLTSGGLLETQYF. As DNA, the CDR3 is TGTGCCAGCAGCTTAACTAGCGGGGGCCTTTTAGAGACCCAGTACTTC. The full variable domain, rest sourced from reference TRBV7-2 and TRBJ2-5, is GAGVSQSPSNKVTEKGKDVELRCDPISGHTALYWYRQSLGQGLEFLIYFQGNSAPDKSGLPSDRFSAERTGGSVSTLTIQRTQQEDSAVYLCASSLTSGGLLETQYFGPGTRLLVL.

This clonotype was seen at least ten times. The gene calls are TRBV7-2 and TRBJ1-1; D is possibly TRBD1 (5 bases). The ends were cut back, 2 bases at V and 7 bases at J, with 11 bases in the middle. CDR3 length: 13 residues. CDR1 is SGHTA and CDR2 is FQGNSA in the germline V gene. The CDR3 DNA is TGTGCCAGCAGCTTAAGGACATCCGGTGAAGCTTTCTTT. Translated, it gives CASSLRTSGEAFF.

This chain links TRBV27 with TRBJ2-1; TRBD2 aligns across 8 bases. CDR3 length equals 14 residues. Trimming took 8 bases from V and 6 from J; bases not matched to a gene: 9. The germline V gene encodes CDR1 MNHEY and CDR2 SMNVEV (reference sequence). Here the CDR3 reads CASSGGGHGNEQFF. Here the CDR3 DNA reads TGTGCCAGCTCCGGGGGGGGCCATGGCAATGAGCAGTTCTTC.

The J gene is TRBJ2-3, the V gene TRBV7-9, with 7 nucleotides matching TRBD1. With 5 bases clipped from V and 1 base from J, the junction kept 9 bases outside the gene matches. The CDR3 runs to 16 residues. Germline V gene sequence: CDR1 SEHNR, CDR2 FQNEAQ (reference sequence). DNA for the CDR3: TGTGCCAGCAGCCCTCCGACAGGGTTGGGCACAGATACGCAGTATTTT. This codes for CASSPPTGLGTDTQYF.

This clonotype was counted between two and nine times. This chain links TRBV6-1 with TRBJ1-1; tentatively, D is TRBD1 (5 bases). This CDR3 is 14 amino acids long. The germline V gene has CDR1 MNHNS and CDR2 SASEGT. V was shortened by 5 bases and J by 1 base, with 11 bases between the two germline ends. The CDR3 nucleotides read TGTGCCAGCAGTATGTTACAGGCGAACACTGAAGCTTTCTTT. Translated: CASSMLQANTEAFF.

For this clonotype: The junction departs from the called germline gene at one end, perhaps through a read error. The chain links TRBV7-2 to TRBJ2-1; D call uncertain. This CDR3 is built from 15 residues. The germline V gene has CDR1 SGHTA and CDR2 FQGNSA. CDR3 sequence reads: CAISLAPFYYNEQFF. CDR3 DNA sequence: TGTGCCATCAGCTTAGCCCCGTTTTACTACAATGAGCAGTTCTTC.

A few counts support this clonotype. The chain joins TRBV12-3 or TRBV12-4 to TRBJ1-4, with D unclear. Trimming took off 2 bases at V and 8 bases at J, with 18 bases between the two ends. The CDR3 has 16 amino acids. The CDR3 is CASSLRQADTGEKLFF. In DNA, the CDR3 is TGTGCCAGCAGTTTAAGACAAGCAGATACTGGGGAAAAACTGTTTTTT.

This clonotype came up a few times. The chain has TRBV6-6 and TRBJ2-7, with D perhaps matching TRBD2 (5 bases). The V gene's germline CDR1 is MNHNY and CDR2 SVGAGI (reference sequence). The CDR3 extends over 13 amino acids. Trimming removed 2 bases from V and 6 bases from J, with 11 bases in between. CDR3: CASSYEARGEQYF. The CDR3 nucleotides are TGTGCCAGCAGTTACGAGGCACGGGGCGAGCAGTACTTC.

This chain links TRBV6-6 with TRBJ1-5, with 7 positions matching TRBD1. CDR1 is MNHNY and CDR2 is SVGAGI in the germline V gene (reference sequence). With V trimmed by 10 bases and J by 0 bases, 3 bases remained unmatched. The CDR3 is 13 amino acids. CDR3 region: CAIRDSSNQPQHF. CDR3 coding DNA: TGTGCCATCAGGGACAGTAGCAATCAGCCCCAGCATTTT.

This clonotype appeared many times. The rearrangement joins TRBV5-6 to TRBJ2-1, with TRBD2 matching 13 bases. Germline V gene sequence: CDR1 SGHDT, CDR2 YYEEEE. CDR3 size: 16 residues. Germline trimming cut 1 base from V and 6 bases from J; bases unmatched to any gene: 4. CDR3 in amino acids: CASSLTSGGAINEQFF. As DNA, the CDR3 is TGTGCCAGCAGCTTGACTAGCGGGGGGGCGATCAATGAGCAGTTCTTC.

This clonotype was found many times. Here the CDR3 reads CASSLALAGGFSYEQYF. CDR3 bases: TGTGCCAGCAGCTTAGCGTTAGCGGGGGGTTTCTCCTACGAGCAGTACTTC. V gene TRBV7-8 combines with J gene TRBJ2-7, with 10 bases aligning to TRBD2. Losses at the gene ends were 0 bases for V and 0 bases for J; bases not matched to a gene: 5. The germline gives CDR1 SGHVS, CDR2 FQNEAQ. CDR3 length equals 17 residues.

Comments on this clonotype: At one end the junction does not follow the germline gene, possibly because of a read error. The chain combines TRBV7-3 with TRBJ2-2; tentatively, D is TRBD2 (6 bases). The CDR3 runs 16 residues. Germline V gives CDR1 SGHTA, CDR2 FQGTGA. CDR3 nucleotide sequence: TGTTCCAGCAGCCCCTATGAGCGGGCGAGAACCGGGGAGCTGTTTTTT. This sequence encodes CSSSPYERARTGELFF.

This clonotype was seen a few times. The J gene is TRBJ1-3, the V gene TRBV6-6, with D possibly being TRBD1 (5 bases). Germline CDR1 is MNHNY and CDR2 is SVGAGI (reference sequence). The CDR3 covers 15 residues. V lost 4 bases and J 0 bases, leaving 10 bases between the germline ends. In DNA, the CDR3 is TGTGCCAGCAGTTCTCCAGGGATCTCTGGAAACACCATATATTTT. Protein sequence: CASSSPGISGNTIYF.